This T cell receptor beta chain was sequenced during a study of cytomegalovirus exposure and HLA in healthy donors. V lost 6 bases, J lost 3 bases, and 5 bases lay in between. The CDR3 spans 11 residues. Per germline, CDR1 MDHEN and CDR2 SYDVKM. The PCR ran on 60 Vbeta and 13 Jbeta primers. The assay was immunoSEQ multiplex PCR, and TCRdb's table has in-frame clones only and misses some. Among about 55,000 clones, 75% to 85% were seen once, and the ten largest hold approximately 1.3%. The receptor was derived from a female donor in good health and CMV-seronegative. Sequenced material: PBMCs. This chain links TRBV28 with TRBJ1-2, with D unclear. CDR3 in DNA: TGTGCCAGCAGGCGAGACTATGGCTACACCTTC. Encoded protein: CASRRDYGYTF.